A single sample is the source of the 15 T cell receptor beta chains below, sequenced in a study of blood T cell repertoires in COVID-19 (dated by TCRdb to the early 2020s). Library construction relied on the immunoSEQ multiplex PCR assay. What TCRdb holds here is the immuneACCESS table cut down to in-frame rearrangements. Part of the clones is not present; checked against another copy, under half of the missing clones reflect an unresolved V gene, and the others are unexplained. The sample data list some 340,000 clones, and 85% to 95% of these were observed just once. Clones ranked in the top ten supply roughly 3.9% of the sample. Specimen: PBMCs or T cells enriched from blood (not recorded which). These receptors all come from a woman aged 25-40 years who had been exposed to COVID-19.

The chain couples TRBV6-5 to TRBJ1-2; D may be TRBD1 (5 bases). V dropped 0 bases and J dropped 6 bases, with 14 bases sitting between them. This CDR3 has 15 residues. Germline-derived CDR1 and CDR2 are MNHEY and SVGAGI. The chain's CDR3 is CASSYSMRTRDGYTF. For the CDR3, the DNA is TGTGCCAGCAGTTACTCGATGCGGACAAGGGATGGCTACACCTTC.

J is TRBJ1-2 and V is TRBV11-2, with TRBD1 as a possible D gene (6 bases). CDR3 size: 12 residues. The ends were cut back, 5 bases at V and 10 bases at J, with 14 bases in the middle. Germline V lookup: CDR1 SGHAT, CDR2 FQNNGV. The CDR3 sequence: CASSPSRGHYTF. For the CDR3, the DNA is TGTGCCAGCAGCCCTTCTAGGGGACACTACACCTTC.

V gene TRBV5-1 combines with J gene TRBJ1-2; maybe TRBD1 (5 bases). Between the trimmed V and J ends, which lost 0 bases and 6 bases, there was a span of 18 bases. Germline V gives CDR1 SGHRS, CDR2 YFSETQ. This CDR3 region has 16 residues. CDR3 DNA sequence: TGCGCCAGCAGCTTGGGCCGCGCAAGGGGATCGAATGGCTACACCTTC. It codes for CASSLGRARGSNGYTF.

This clone was seen once. The rearrangement joins TRBV7-9 to TRBJ1-4; D possibly corresponds to TRBD1 (5 bases). Germline V lookup: CDR1 SEHNR, CDR2 FQNEAQ (reference sequence). V dropped 1 base and J dropped 17 bases, with 11 bases sitting between them. The CDR3 sequence is 11 residues long. The CDR3 spells CASSLDAGTFF. CDR3 DNA: TGTGCCAGCAGCTTAGACGCGGGGACCTTTTTT. The variable domain in full, with the rest retrieved from reference TRBV7-9 and TRBJ1-4, is DTGVSQNPRHKITKRGQNVTFRCDPISEHNRLYWYRQTLGQGPEFLTYFQNEAQLEKSRLLSDRFSAERPKGSFSTLEIQRTEQGDSAMYLCASSLDAGTFFGSGTQLSVL.

The V and J genes are TRBV18 and TRBJ2-7; D unclear. Germline V gene data show CDR1 as KGHSH and CDR2 as LQKENI. The CDR3 extends over 12 amino acids. The ends were cut back, 3 bases at V and 4 bases at J, with 7 bases in the middle. The CDR3 DNA reads TGTGCCAGCTCACCGGGCCAATACGAGCAGTACTTC. Encoded protein: CASSPGQYEQYF. Based on the CDR3 plus reference TRBV18 and TRBJ2-7, the full variable domain is NAGVMQNPRHLVRRRGQEARLRCSPMKGHSHVYWYRQLPEEGLKFMVYLQKENIIDESGMPKERFSAEFPKEGPSILRIQQVVRGDSAAYFCASSPGQYEQYFGPGTRLTVT.

The chain has TRBV12-3 or TRBV12-4 and TRBJ1-1, with D perhaps TRBD1 (5 bases). CDR3 length equals 13 residues. Deletions cut 5 bases from V and 6 bases from J, with 13 bases between. The CDR3 region is CASSLAWGAEAFF. In nucleotides, the CDR3 is TGTGCCAGCAGTCTCGCATGGGGGGCTGAAGCTTTCTTT.

The chain combines TRBV19 with TRBJ2-2, with TRBD1 as a possible D gene (6 bases). The CDR3 is 12 amino acids. Germline V CDR1 and CDR2: LNHDA, SQIVND (reference sequence). Deletions cut 11 bases from V and 5 bases from J, with 12 bases between. The CDR3 loop is CASPGDTGELFF. Written as DNA, the CDR3 is TGTGCCTCACCAGGGGATACCGGGGAGCTGTTTTTT.

This clone showed up just a few times. The V and J genes are TRBV4-2 and TRBJ2-3, with 8 bases fitting TRBD2. V gave up 1 base and J gave up 2 bases; unmatched junction bases: 8. The CDR3 loop spans 17 amino acids. The germline V gene has CDR1 LGHNA and CDR2 YNFKEQ. CDR3 residues: CASSQVVGAGVTDTQYF. The CDR3 DNA is TGTGCCAGCAGCCAAGTGGTGGGAGCGGGGGTCACAGATACGCAGTATTTT.

The chain uses TRBV11-3 and TRBJ2-1; tentatively, D is TRBD1 (6 bases). V lost 5 bases, J lost 0 bases, and 17 bases lay in between. CDR1 and CDR2 (germline): SGHNT, YENEEA. There are 17 residues in the CDR3. CDR3: CASSQTRGSGSYNEQFF. The CDR3 DNA is TGTGCCAGCAGCCAGACGAGGGGGAGCGGCTCCTACAATGAGCAGTTCTTC.

The gene calls are TRBV12-5 and TRBJ1-1; tentatively, D is TRBD1 (6 bases). The CDR3 totals 12 residues. The germline V gene has CDR1 LGHNT and CDR2 FRNRAP. Trimming took 5 bases from V and 6 from J, leaving 10 bases between them. The CDR3 DNA sequence: TGTGCTAGTGGTAATACAGGGTCTGAAGCTTTCTTT. It is translated as CASGNTGSEAFF.

The chain combines TRBV29-1 with TRBJ1-2; TRBD1 aligns across 9 bases. The CDR3 runs to 13 residues. CDR1 SQVTM and CDR2 ANQGSEA come from the germline V gene. The J segment lost 4 bases and the V segment lost 7 bases, leaving 7 bases of the junction unmatched. The CDR3 protein is CSGGGTGSYGYTF. CDR3 DNA sequence: TGCAGCGGAGGGGGGACAGGGAGCTATGGCTACACCTTC.

The rearrangement links TRBV7-9 to TRBJ2-5, with a possible D match to TRBD1 (5 bases). The germline CDR1 and CDR2 sequences are SEHNR and FQNEAQ (reference sequence). The ends were cut back, 5 bases at V and 4 bases at J, with 20 bases in the middle. The CDR3 has 16 amino acids. The CDR3 nucleotides are TGTGCCAGCAGCCCACGTAACCTCGGAACAGGAGAGACCCAGTACTTC. Amino acids: CASSPRNLGTGETQYF.

The CDR3 here is CASSVGGGSGNTIYF. DNA for the CDR3: TGTGCCAGCAGCGTAGGAGGGGGCTCGGGAAACACCATATATTTT. The V call is TRBV9, the J call TRBJ1-3; 7 nucleotides agree with TRBD1. CDR1 SGDLS and CDR2 YYNGEE come from the germline V gene. V lost 0 bases, J lost 4 bases, and 4 bases stayed unmatched. CDR3 size: 15 residues.

The chain carries TRBV5-5 and TRBJ2-7; 7 bases map to TRBD1. V was pared by 4 bases and J by 4 bases, with 2 bases of the junction left unmatched. Per germline, CDR1 SGHKS and CDR2 YYEKEE (reference sequence). The CDR3 has 12 residues. The CDR3 sequence is CASSQQGYEQYF. CDR3 bases: TGTGCCAGCAGCCAACAGGGGTACGAGCAGTACTTC.

This clone has just one count. The chain joins TRBV11-2 to TRBJ1-2; tentatively, D is TRBD1 (5 bases). Trimming pared 3 bases from V and 1 base from J, leaving 12 bases between. Per the germline V gene, CDR1 is SGHAT and CDR2 is FQNNGV. The CDR3 is 15 residues long. The DNA of the CDR3 is TGTGCCAGCAGCTTGACAGAACGGCTTAACTATGGCTACACCTTC. Protein: CASSLTERLNYGYTF.